These 20 T cell receptor beta chains came from one sample sequenced in a study of blood T cell repertoires in COVID-19. Data came from immunoSEQ multiplex PCR; TCRdb stores just in-frame clones and leaves some out. The table lists approximately 100,000 clones, 80% to 90% of them singletons. The sequencing sample was made of peripheral blood. The receptors here all came from a woman in her 30s with acute or convalescent COVID-19.

The chain combines TRBV11-3 with TRBJ2-7; 8 nucleotides line up with TRBD1. Losses at the gene ends were 1 base for V and 6 bases for J; bases not matched to a gene: 14. Germline V CDR1 and CDR2: SGHNT, YENEEA. The CDR3 is 17 residues long. The CDR3 nucleotides read TGTGCCAGCAGCTTAGTTGGGCCTGGACAGGGATTAGGCGAGCAGTACTTC. Residues: CASSLVGPGQGLGEQYF.

The chain has TRBV5-1 and TRBJ2-7; TRBD2 matches at 8 bases. The germline CDR1 and CDR2 sequences are SGHRS and YFSETQ. After removal of 0 bases from V and 4 bases from J, the junction contained 0 bases not matched to a gene. This CDR3 region has 13 residues. Here the CDR3 DNA reads TGCGCCAGCAGCTTGGGCGGGGGGTACGAGCAGTACTTC. It yields the protein CASSLGGGYEQYF.

This clone was seen a handful of times. The rearrangement links TRBV30 to TRBJ1-2; TRBD1 agrees at 11 bases. Germline assignment: CDR1 GTSNPN and CDR2 SVGIG (reference sequence). J gave up 2 bases and V 0 bases, and 5 bases lay outside the gene matches. The length of the CDR3 is 16 residues. The CDR3 spells CAWSVLRTGGNYGYTF. CDR3 in DNA: TGTGCCTGGAGTGTACTGAGGACAGGGGGCAACTATGGCTACACCTTC.

The V call is TRBV29-1, the J call TRBJ2-7, with TRBD1 identical over 7 bases. This CDR3 comprises 12 residues. V shed 7 bases, J shed 6 bases, and the junction held 9 bases outside the gene matches. Germline V CDR1 and CDR2: SQVTM, ANQGSEA. The CDR3 nucleotides read TGCAGCGGGGTACGACAGGGCGGCGAGCAGTACTTC. Translated, it gives CSGVRQGGEQYF.

The V gene is TRBV5-6, the J gene TRBJ2-7, with 11 bases lining up with TRBD1. CDR3 size: 18 residues. V was pared by 0 bases and J by 2 bases, with 10 bases of the junction left unmatched. Germline CDR1 reads SGHDT; CDR2 reads YYEEEE. The CDR3 nucleotides are TGTGCCAGCAGCTTGGCCCGGGACAGGGGGAGTGTGGCCTACGAGCAGTACTTC. This sequence encodes CASSLARDRGSVAYEQYF.

This clone was seen once. The CDR3 sequence is CASSIQINSPLHF. In DNA form, the CDR3 reads TGTGCCAGCAGCATTCAGATTAATTCACCCCTCCACTTT. The chain combines TRBV7-3 with TRBJ1-6; no clear D. Trimming removed 5 bases at V and 6 bases at J, with 8 bases between. Per the germline V gene, CDR1 is SGHTA and CDR2 is FQGTGA. There are 13 residues in the CDR3. Supplemented by reference TRBV7-3 and TRBJ1-6, the full variable domain reads GAGVSQTPSNKVTEKGKYVELRCDPISGHTALYWYRQSLGQGPEFLIYFQGTGAADDSGLPNDRFFAVRPEGSVSTLKIQRTERGDSAVYLCASSIQINSPLHFGNGTRLTVT.

The count of this clone is one. This chain joins TRBV25-1 and TRBJ2-7; 10 bases fit TRBD1. The germline CDR1 and CDR2 sequences are MGHDK and SYGVNS. This CDR3 spans 15 amino acids. V shed 3 bases and J 4 bases; nucleotides not matched to a gene: 6. The chain's CDR3 is CASSDAGQGRYEQYF. Here the CDR3 DNA reads TGTGCCAGCAGTGACGCGGGACAGGGGCGATACGAGCAGTACTTC.

The V and J genes are TRBV7-9 and TRBJ2-1, with D unresolved. The CDR3 has 13 amino acids. Trimming stripped 4 bases from V and 3 bases from J, with 7 bases between. From germline, CDR1 is SEHNR and CDR2 FQNEAQ (reference sequence). The CDR3 spells CASSSADYNEQFF. The CDR3 DNA reads as TGTGCCAGCAGCTCTGCGGACTACAATGAGCAGTTCTTC.

The rearrangement uses TRBV7-8 and TRBJ2-1; 9 nucleotides match TRBD2. V lost 6 bases to trimming and J lost 5 bases; unmatched junction nucleotides: 8. Germline values: CDR1 SGHVS, CDR2 FQNEAQ. The CDR3 runs to 15 residues. In nucleotides, the CDR3 is TGTGCCAGCAGACTGACTAGCGGACAAGACAATGAGCAGTTCTTC. Protein: CASRLTSGQDNEQFF.

The rearrangement joins TRBV28 to TRBJ2-7, with D perhaps TRBD1 (6 bases). The CDR3 sequence is 14 residues long. The V and J ends lost 6 bases and 8 bases respectively, with 20 bases between them. Germline V gene sequence: CDR1 MDHEN, CDR2 SYDVKM. CDR3 region: CASSQSRDIDKQYF. In DNA, the CDR3 is TGTGCCAGCAGCCAGTCCCGGGACATCGACAAGCAGTACTTC.

This clone showed up just a few times. This rearrangement joins TRBV27 to TRBJ2-2; the D gene is possibly TRBD1 (6 bases). V was shortened by 4 bases and J by 6 bases, with 9 bases between the two germline ends. CDR3 length: 13 residues. CDR1 is MNHEY and CDR2 is SMNVEV in the germline V gene (reference sequence). For the CDR3, the DNA is TGTGCCAGCAGTTCGCAGGGGTCCGGGGAGCTGTTTTTT. Its translation: CASSSQGSGELFF.

The chain links TRBV4-1 to TRBJ2-1, with 10 nucleotides matching TRBD2. V trimming: 4 bases; J trimming: 1 base; junction bases outside the gene matches: 4. Per germline, CDR1 MGHRA and CDR2 YSYEKL. This CDR3 is 16 amino acids long. CDR3 residues: CASSLGAGGSYNEQFF. The CDR3 coding sequence is TGCGCCAGCAGCCTCGGAGCGGGGGGGTCCTACAATGAGCAGTTCTTC.

This clone was picked up one time. The chain joins TRBV10-3 to TRBJ2-1; TRBD1 matches at 7 bases. Germline-derived CDR1 and CDR2 are ENHRY and SYGVKD. The V gene end was trimmed by 7 bases and the J gene end by 1 base; junction bases not matched to a gene: 1. The CDR3 extends over 13 amino acids. This chain's CDR3 is CAIKGASYNEQFF. CDR3 bases: TGTGCCATCAAGGGGGCTTCCTACAATGAGCAGTTCTTC.

The chain employs TRBV27 and TRBJ1-4, with 10 nucleotides matching TRBD1. Germline V gene data show CDR1 as MNHEY and CDR2 as SMNVEV (reference sequence). The CDR3 length is 15 residues. With 4 bases clipped from V and 7 bases from J, the junction kept 6 bases outside the gene matches. CDR3 in amino acids: CASSSPGTGVEKLFF. CDR3 DNA: TGTGCCAGCAGTTCCCCCGGGACAGGGGTTGAAAAACTGTTTTTT.

This chain connects TRBV25-1 to TRBJ2-1; 10 bases fit TRBD2. The CDR3 contains 16 residues. The V and J ends lost 4 bases and 9 bases, in that order; junction bases with no gene match: 12. Germline V gene lookup returns CDR1 MGHDK and CDR2 SYGVNS. CDR3 sequence (DNA): TGTGCCAGCAGTGCAGGAACTAGCGGGGTATTTGGTGAGCAGTTCTTC. Translated, it gives CASSAGTSGVFGEQFF.

This rearrangement joins TRBV7-9 to TRBJ1-5; D is uncertain. This CDR3 has 10 residues. V lost 10 bases and J lost 10, with 11 bases in between. The germline V gene has CDR1 SEHNR and CDR2 FQNEAQ (reference sequence). In DNA form, the CDR3 reads TGTGCCACCAAAGCGCCCCCCCAGCATTTT. It yields the protein CATKAPPQHF.

The chain is built from TRBV7-2 and TRBJ2-7; D gene unclear. The CDR3 contains 13 residues. The germline gives CDR1 SGHTA, CDR2 FQGNSA. Trimming stripped 1 base from V and 0 bases from J, with 4 bases between. The CDR3: CASSLESSYEQYF. The DNA of the CDR3 is TGTGCCAGCAGCTTAGAGAGCTCCTACGAGCAGTACTTC.

The rearrangement links TRBV11-1 to TRBJ2-3; 11 bases map to TRBD2. Germline CDR1 and CDR2: SGHAT and FQDESV (reference sequence). V was pared by 5 bases and J by 3 bases, with 7 bases of the junction left unmatched. The CDR3 runs to 16 residues. The CDR3 loop is CASSPRGTSGTDTQYF. The CDR3 DNA sequence: TGTGCCAGCAGCCCCAGAGGGACTAGCGGAACAGATACGCAGTATTTT. Together with reference TRBV11-1 and TRBJ2-3, the CDR3 gives the full variable domain: EAEVAQSPRYKITEKSQAVAFWCDPISGHATLYWYRQILGQGPELLVQFQDESVVDDSQLPKDRFSAERLKGVDSTLKIQPAELGDSAMYLCASSPRGTSGTDTQYFGPGTRLTVL.

V and J are TRBV6-6 and TRBJ2-3; TRBD1 matches at 8 bases. Germline V lookup: CDR1 MNHNY, CDR2 SVGAGI (reference sequence). V shed 7 bases and J 1 base; nucleotides not matched to a gene: 10. The CDR3 extends over 16 amino acids. This chain's CDR3 is CASTDEQGVGTDTQYF. DNA for the CDR3: TGTGCCAGCACCGACGAACAGGGGGTCGGCACAGATACGCAGTATTTT.

The chain has TRBV27 and TRBJ1-1; 7 bases are a match to TRBD1. This CDR3 contains 14 residues. Germline trimming cut 9 bases from V and 5 bases from J; bases unmatched to any gene: 12. CDR1 and CDR2 (germline): MNHEY, SMNVEV (reference sequence). CDR3 sequence (DNA): TGTGCCAGTAGTCCAGGGGGTGTAGGGACTGAAGCTTTCTTT. Translated, it gives CASSPGGVGTEAFF.